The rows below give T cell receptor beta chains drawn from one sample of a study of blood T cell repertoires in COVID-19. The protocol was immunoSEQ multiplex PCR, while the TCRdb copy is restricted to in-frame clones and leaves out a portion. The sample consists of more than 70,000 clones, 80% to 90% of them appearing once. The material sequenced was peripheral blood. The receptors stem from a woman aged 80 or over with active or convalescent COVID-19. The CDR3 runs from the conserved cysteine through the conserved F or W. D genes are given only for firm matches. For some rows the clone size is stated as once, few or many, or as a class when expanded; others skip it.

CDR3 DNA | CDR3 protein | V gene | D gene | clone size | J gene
TGTGCCAGCAGCTTCGTGGGGACTAGCGGGGAGGAGACCCAGTACTTC | CASSFVGTSGEETQYF | TRBV5-6 | TRBD2 | NA | TRBJ2-5
TGTGCCAGCCGATCACCTATAGCGGGAGTAAACACCGGGGAGCTGTTTTTT | CASRSPIAGVNTGELFF | TRBV18 | TRBD2 | NA | TRBJ2-2
TGCAGCGTCCCCGGGGGGGTGGGCTACGAGCAGTACTTC | CSVPGGVGYEQYF | TRBV29-1 | TRBD2 | NA | TRBJ2-7
TGTGCCAGCACCCAAGCAATCTACAATGAGCAGTTCTTC | CASTQAIYNEQFF | TRBV2 | NA | NA | TRBJ2-1
TGCGCCAGCAGTGGGCTGACCGGAGGCGAGCAGTACTTC | CASSGLTGGEQYF | TRBV10-1 | NA | NA | TRBJ2-7
TGTGCCAGCAGTTATGCCGGGACAGGGATCTACGAGCAGTACTTC | CASSYAGTGIYEQYF | TRBV27 | TRBD1 | NA | TRBJ2-7
TGTGCCAGCAGCTTACCGCTCCTAGCGGGAGAAGAGACCCAGTACTTC | CASSLPLLAGEETQYF | TRBV7-2 | TRBD2 | NA | TRBJ2-5
TGTGCCAGCAGTTTCCGGGGGGATGAGCAGTTCTTC | CASSFRGDEQFF | TRBV6-6 | TRBD2 | NA | TRBJ2-1
TGTGCCAGCAGCTCCCAGAGGCGGAATGAAAAACTGTTTTTT | CASSSQRRNEKLFF | TRBV11-2 | NA | NA | TRBJ1-4
TGTGCCAGCAGTTTATCGGGGAAAGAGACCCAGTACTTC | CASSLSGKETQYF | TRBV12-3/TRBV12-4 | NA | NA | TRBJ2-5
TGTGCCAGCAGGTTGGTTTCGACAGGGTTGGAGGATACGCAGTATTTT | CASRLVSTGLEDTQYF | TRBV7-2 | TRBD1 | NA | TRBJ2-3
TGTGCCAGCAGCTCGACAGGGGTTGGAAACACCATATATTTT | CASSSTGVGNTIYF | TRBV7-9 | TRBD1 | NA | TRBJ1-3
TGTGCCAGCAGTGAATATTGGCAGACCGGGGAGCTGTTTTTT | CASSEYWQTGELFF | TRBV25-1 | NA | few | TRBJ2-2
TGTGCCTGGAGTGTGGACCGAGGAGGTGTTAAGACATACGAGCAGTACTTC | CAWSVDRGGVKTYEQYF | TRBV30 | NA | few | TRBJ2-7
TGTGCCAGTAGTAGAACGGTACAAGAGACCCAGTACTTC | CASSRTVQETQYF | TRBV19 | NA | NA | TRBJ2-5
TGTGCCAGCAGTGAGTCCCAGGGGCCGGTGGATACGCAGTATTTT | CASSESQGPVDTQYF | TRBV2 | NA | NA | TRBJ2-3
TGCAGCGCCGGACAGGGCGGCTATGGCTACACCTTC | CSAGQGGYGYTF | TRBV29-1 | TRBD1 | NA | TRBJ1-2
TGTGCCAGTAGTATCAATAGCGGATACTACGAGCAGTACTTC | CASSINSGYYEQYF | TRBV19 | NA | NA | TRBJ2-7
TGTGCCAGCAGCTTCTCCGGGACTAAACACGAGCAGTACTTC | CASSFSGTKHEQYF | TRBV5-6 | TRBD2 | NA | TRBJ2-7
TGTGCCAGCAAGCTACTCAGCGCAGATACGCAGTATTTT | CASKLLSADTQYF | TRBV6-6 | NA | NA | TRBJ2-3
TGTGCCAGCAAGAAAAGCGGGGGCACAGATACGCAGTATTTT | CASKKSGGTDTQYF | TRBV7-3 | TRBD2 | NA | TRBJ2-3